Below, one T cell receptor beta chain is given with its context. These data belong to a study of T-cell memory formation after mild COVID-19. Constant-segment primers and 5'RACE yielded cDNA libraries for TCR alpha and TCR beta, each carrying sample barcodes and UMIs. MiXCR, run by TCRdb on the 5' RACE reads, gives a single entry per CDR3 protein. The sample lists roughly 140,000 distinct CDR3 sequences, around 15% occurring once. V was clipped by 3 bases and J by 5 bases, with 8 bases between them. CDR3 length: 13 amino acids. Germline CDR1 reads MRHNA; CDR2 reads SNTAGT. The specimen was PBMCs or a T cell subset sorted from them (not recorded which). V is TRBV6-4 and J is TRBJ2-1; the D is unclear. The clonotype originates from an adult woman who had mild COVID-19 (a few samples of this study predate the infection). Cell type and time point are not known. Written as DNA, the CDR3 is TGTGCCAGCAGTGATACGACGGACAATGAGCAGTTCTTC. Its translation is CASSDTTDNEQFF.